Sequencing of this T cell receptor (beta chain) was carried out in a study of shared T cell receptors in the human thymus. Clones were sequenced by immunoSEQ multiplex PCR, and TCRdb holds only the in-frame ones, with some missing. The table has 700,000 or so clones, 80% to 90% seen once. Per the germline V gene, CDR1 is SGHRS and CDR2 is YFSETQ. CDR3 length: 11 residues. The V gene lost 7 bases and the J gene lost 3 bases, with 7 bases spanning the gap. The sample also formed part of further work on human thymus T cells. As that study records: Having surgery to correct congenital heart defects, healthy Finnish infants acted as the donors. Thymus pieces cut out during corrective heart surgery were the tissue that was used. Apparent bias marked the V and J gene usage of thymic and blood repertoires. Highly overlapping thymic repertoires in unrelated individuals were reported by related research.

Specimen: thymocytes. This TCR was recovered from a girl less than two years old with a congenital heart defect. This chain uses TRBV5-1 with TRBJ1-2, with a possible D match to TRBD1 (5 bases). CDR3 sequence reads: CASGGDYGYTF. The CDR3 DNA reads TGCGCCAGCGGAGGGGACTATGGCTACACCTTC.